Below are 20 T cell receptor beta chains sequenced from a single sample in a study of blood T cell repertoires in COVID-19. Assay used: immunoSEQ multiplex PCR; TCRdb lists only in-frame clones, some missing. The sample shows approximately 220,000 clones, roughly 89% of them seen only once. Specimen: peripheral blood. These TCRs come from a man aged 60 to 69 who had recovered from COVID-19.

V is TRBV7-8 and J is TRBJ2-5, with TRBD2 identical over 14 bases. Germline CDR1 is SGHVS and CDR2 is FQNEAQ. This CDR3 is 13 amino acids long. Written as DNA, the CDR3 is TGTGCTTGGGGGACTAGCGGGGGAGAGACCCAGTACTTC. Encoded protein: CAWGTSGGETQYF. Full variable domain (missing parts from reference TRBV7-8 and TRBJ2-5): GAGVSQSPRYKVAKRGQDVALRCDPISGHVSLFWYQQALGQGPEFLTYFQNEAQLDKSGLPSDRFFAERPEGSVSTLKIQRTQQEDSAVYLCAWGTSGGETQYFGPGTRLLVL.

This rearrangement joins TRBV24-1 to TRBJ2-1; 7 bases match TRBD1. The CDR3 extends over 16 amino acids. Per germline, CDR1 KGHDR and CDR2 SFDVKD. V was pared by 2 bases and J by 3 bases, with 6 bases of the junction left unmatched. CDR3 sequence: CATSDSGQTNYNEQFF. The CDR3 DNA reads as TGTGCCACCAGTGATTCGGGACAGACTAACTACAATGAGCAGTTCTTC.

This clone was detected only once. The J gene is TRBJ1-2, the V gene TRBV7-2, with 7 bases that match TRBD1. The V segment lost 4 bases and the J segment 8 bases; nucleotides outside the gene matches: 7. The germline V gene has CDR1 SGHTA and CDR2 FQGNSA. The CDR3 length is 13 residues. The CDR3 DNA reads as TGTGCCAGCAGCTACGACAGGGCGGGCGGCTACACCTTC. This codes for CASSYDRAGGYTF.

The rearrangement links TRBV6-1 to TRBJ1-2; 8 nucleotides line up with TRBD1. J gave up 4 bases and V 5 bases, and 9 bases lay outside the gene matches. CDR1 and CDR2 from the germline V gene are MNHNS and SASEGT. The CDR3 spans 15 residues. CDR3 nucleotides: TGTGCCAGCAGTTCGTTATCAGGGGGCGGCTATGGCTACACCTTC. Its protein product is CASSSLSGGGYGYTF.

The CDR3 sequence: CASKNTGISYNEQFF. DNA for the CDR3: TGTGCCAGTAAGAATACGGGAATCTCCTACAATGAGCAGTTCTTC. V usage is TRBV19 and J usage is TRBJ2-1; D possibly corresponds to TRBD2 (5 bases). CDR1 is LNHDA, CDR2 SQIVND, per germline (reference sequence). The CDR3 runs 15 residues. Trimming removed 7 bases from V and 0 bases from J, with 13 bases in between.

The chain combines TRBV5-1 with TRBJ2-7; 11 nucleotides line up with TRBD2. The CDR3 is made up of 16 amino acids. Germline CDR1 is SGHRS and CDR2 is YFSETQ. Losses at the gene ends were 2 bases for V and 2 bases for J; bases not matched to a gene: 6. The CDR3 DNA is TGCGCCAGCAGCTTACCGGGACTAGCGGTTCCCTACGAGCAGTACTTC. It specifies CASSLPGLAVPYEQYF.

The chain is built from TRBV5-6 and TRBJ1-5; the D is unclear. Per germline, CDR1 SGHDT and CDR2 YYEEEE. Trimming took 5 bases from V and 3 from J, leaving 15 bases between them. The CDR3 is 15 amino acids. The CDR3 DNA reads TGTGCCAGCAGTTCCGGGGTCGGGGACAATCAGCCCCAGCATTTT. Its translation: CASSSGVGDNQPQHF.

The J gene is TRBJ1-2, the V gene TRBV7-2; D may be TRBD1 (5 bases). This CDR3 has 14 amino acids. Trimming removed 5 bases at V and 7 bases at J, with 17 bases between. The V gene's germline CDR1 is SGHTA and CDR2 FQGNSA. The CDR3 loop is CASSPAGRGTGYTF. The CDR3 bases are TGTGCCAGCAGCCCGGCGGGGAGGGGTACTGGCTACACCTTC. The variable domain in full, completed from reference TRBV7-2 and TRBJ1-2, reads GAGVSQSPSNKVTEKGKDVELRCDPISGHTALYWYRQSLGQGLEFLIYFQGNSAPDKSGLPSDRFSAERTGGSVSTLTIQRTQQEDSAVYLCASSPAGRGTGYTFGSGTRLTVV.

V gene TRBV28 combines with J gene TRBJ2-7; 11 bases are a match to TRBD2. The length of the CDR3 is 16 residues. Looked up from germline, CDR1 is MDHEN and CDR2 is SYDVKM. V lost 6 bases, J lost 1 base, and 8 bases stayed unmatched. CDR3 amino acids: CASSPSGTSGSYEQYF. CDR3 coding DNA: TGTGCCAGCAGCCCTTCCGGGACTAGCGGATCCTACGAGCAGTACTTC. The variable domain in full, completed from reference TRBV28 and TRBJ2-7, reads DVKVTQSSRYLVKRTGEKVFLECVQDMDHENMFWYRQDPGLGLRLIYFSYDVKMKEKGDIPEGYSVSREKKERFSLILESASTNQTSMYLCASSPSGTSGSYEQYFGPGTRLTVT.

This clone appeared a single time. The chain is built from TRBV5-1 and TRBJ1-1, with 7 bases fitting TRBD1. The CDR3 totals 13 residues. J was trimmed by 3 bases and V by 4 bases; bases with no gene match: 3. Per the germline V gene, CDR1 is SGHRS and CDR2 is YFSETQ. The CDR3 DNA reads TGCGCCAGCAGCGGGGGACAGTACACTGAAGCTTTCTTT. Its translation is CASSGGQYTEAFF.

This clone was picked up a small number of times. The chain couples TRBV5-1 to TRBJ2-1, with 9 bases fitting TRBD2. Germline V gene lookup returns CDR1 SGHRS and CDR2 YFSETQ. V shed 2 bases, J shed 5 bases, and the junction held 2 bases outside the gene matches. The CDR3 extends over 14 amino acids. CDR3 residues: CASSFASGNNEQFF. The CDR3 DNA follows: TGCGCCAGCAGCTTCGCTAGCGGGAACAATGAGCAGTTCTTC.

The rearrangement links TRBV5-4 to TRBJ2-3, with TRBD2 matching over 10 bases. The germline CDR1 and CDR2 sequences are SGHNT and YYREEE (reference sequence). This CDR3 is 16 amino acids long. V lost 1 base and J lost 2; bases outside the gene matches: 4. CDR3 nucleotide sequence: TGTGCCAGCAGCTTGACTAGCGGGACCAACACAGATACGCAGTATTTT. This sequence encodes CASSLTSGTNTDTQYF.

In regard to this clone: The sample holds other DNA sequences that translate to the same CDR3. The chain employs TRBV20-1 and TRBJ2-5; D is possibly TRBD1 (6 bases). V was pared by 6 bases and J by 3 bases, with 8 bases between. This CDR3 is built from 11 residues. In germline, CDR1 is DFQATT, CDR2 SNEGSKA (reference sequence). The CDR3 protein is CSAHREETQYF. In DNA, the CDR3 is TGCAGTGCCCACAGGGAAGAGACCCAGTACTTC.

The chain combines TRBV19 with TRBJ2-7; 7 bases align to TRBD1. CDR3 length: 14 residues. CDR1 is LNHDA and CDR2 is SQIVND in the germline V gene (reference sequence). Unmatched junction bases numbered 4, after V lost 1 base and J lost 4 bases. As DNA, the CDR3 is TGTGCCAGTAGTATAGGACAGGGCGGATACGAGCAGTACTTC. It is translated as CASSIGQGGYEQYF.

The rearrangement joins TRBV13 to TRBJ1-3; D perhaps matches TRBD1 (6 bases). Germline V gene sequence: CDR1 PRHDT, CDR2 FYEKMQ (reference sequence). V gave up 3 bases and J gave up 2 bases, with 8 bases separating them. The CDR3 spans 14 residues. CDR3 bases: TGTGCCAGCAGCTTTCCAGGGGCTGGAAACACCATATATTTT. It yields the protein CASSFPGAGNTIYF.

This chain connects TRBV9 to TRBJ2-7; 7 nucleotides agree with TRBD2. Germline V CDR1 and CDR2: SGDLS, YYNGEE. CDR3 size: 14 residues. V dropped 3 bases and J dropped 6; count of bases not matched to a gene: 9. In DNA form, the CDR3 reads TGTGCCAGCAGCGCTCATGGACTAGTCGGCGAGCAGTACTTC. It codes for CASSAHGLVGEQYF.

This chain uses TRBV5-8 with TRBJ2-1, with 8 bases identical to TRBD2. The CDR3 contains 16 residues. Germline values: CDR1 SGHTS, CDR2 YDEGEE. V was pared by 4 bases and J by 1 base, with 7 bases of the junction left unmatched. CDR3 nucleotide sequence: TGTGCCAGCAGCCCGGGGACTAGTCGGTCCTACAATGAGCAGTTCTTC. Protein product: CASSPGTSRSYNEQFF. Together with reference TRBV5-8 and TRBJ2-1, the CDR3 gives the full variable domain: EAGVTQSPTHLIKTRGQQATLRCSPISGHTSVYWYQQALGLGLQFLLWYDEGEERNRGNFPPRFSGRQFPNYSSELNVNALELEDSALYLCASSPGTSRSYNEQFFGPGTRLTVL.

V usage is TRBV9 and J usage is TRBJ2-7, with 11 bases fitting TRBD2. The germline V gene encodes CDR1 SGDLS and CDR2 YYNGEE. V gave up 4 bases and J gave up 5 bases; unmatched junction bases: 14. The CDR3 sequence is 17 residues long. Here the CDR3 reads CASSPPTSSGRLNEQYF. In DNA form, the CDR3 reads TGTGCCAGCAGCCCTCCAACCTCTAGCGGGAGGCTCAACGAGCAGTACTTC.

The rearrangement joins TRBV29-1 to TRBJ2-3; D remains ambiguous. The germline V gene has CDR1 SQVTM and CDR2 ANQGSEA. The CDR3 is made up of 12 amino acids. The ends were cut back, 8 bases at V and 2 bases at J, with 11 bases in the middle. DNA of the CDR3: TGCAGCCTCACCCAGGCCACAGATACGCAGTATTTT. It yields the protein CSLTQATDTQYF.

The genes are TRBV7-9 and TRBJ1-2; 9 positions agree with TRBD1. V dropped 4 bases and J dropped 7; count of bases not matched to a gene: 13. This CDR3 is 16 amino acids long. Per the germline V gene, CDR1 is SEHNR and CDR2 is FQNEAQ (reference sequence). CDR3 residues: CASSYGLGQGRGGYTF. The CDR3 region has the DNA TGTGCCAGCAGCTACGGGCTGGGACAGGGTCGAGGTGGCTACACCTTC.